The 10 T cell receptor beta chains presented below share a single source sample, sequenced in a study of blood T cell repertoires in COVID-19. Clones were read by immunoSEQ multiplex PCR, and TCRdb kept only the in-frame ones, dropping some. The data hold fewer than 200,000 clones, with about 70% observed a single time. The sample was peripheral blood. The receptors here all came from a woman in her forties or fifties with active or convalescent COVID-19.

The DNA for the CDR3 is TGTGCCAGCAGTCAGGCATGGCAGGGAGGAAACACCATATATTTT. Its translation is CASSQAWQGGNTIYF. This chain uses TRBV7-2 with TRBJ1-3, with D tentatively TRBD1 (5 bases). V dropped 6 bases and J dropped 4 bases, with 16 bases sitting between them. The CDR3 is made up of 15 amino acids. From germline, CDR1 is SGHTA and CDR2 FQGNSA.

The rearrangement links TRBV5-8 to TRBJ2-5; 8 nucleotides line up with TRBD1. CDR1 SGHTS and CDR2 YDEGEE come from the germline V gene. J lost 6 bases, V lost 4 bases, and 5 bases had no gene match. There are 13 residues in the CDR3. CDR3 in DNA: TGTGCCAGCAGCCGACAGGGGTTGAAGACCCAGTACTTC. Translated: CASSRQGLKTQYF.

In its sample, this clone was seen a few times. The rearrangement links TRBV3-1 (or the pseudogene TRBV3-2) to TRBJ2-7; no clear D gene. CDR1 and CDR2 (germline): LGHDT, YNNKEL (reference sequence). The V gene lost 1 base and the J gene lost 1 base, with 5 bases spanning the gap. This CDR3 is built from 13 residues. CDR3 DNA: TGTGCCAGCAGCCAAGGGGCATCCTACGAGCAGTACTTC. Its protein is CASSQGASYEQYF.

The rearrangement uses TRBV27 and TRBJ2-5, with 8 nucleotides matching TRBD2. V trimming: 2 bases; J trimming: 4 bases; junction bases outside the gene matches: 0. The germline V gene encodes CDR1 MNHEY and CDR2 SMNVEV (reference sequence). The CDR3 totals 13 residues. CDR3 DNA sequence: TGTGCCAGCAGTTTACTAGCGGGAGAGACCCAGTACTTC. Translated: CASSLLAGETQYF.

The V gene is TRBV30, the J gene TRBJ2-3; D possibly corresponds to TRBD2 (7 bases). The V gene's germline CDR1 is GTSNPN and CDR2 SVGIG (reference sequence). Trimming left V 0 bases short and J 6 bases short, with 16 bases between. The CDR3 spans 15 residues. The CDR3 is CAWSVITGRADTQYF. In DNA form, the CDR3 reads TGTGCCTGGAGTGTCATTACAGGGAGGGCGGATACGCAGTATTTT.

This clone was counted between two and nine times. The chain employs TRBV4-3 and TRBJ2-3, with 11 bases fitting TRBD2. The ends lost 1 base at V and 1 base at J; junction bases unmatched: 10. This CDR3 spans 19 amino acids. The germline V gene has CDR1 LGHNA and CDR2 YSLEER. The CDR3 DNA reads as TGCGCCAGCAGCCAAGGGGGTATAGCGGGAGGGCTAGGCACAGATACGCAGTATTTT. It specifies CASSQGGIAGGLGTDTQYF.

The CDR3 DNA reads TGTGCCACCTCATCAAGGGACACCGGGATTCCCTATAGCAATCAGCCCCAGCATTTT. Translation gives CATSSRDTGIPYSNQPQHF. The rearrangement links TRBV19 to TRBJ1-5, with a possible D match to TRBD1 (6 bases). The CDR3 spans 19 residues. The germline V gene has CDR1 LNHDA and CDR2 SQIVND (reference sequence). V shed 10 bases and J shed 0 bases, with 28 bases lying between them.

This clone has only one observation. The chain couples TRBV10-3 to TRBJ2-3; 8 bases line up with TRBD2. V trimming: 4 bases; J trimming: 4 bases; junction bases outside the gene matches: 7. Germline V gene sequence: CDR1 ENHRY, CDR2 SYGVKD. The CDR3 spans 15 residues. The CDR3 DNA sequence: TGTGCCATCAGTGTGACACGGGAGGGCGCAGATACGCAGTATTTT. Amino acids: CAISVTREGADTQYF.

The chain carries TRBV2 and TRBJ1-1; no firm D call. The V end lost 6 bases, the J end lost 5 bases, and 16 bases lay between the germline ends. This CDR3 is 14 amino acids long. The germline V gene has CDR1 SNHLY and CDR2 FYNNEI. For the CDR3, the DNA is TGTGCCAGCAGCCAGGATGGTGGTAGGACTGAAGCTTTCTTT. As protein: CASSQDGGRTEAFF.

This chain links TRBV7-9 with TRBJ1-1; D gene ambiguous. The ends were cut back, 6 bases at V and 0 bases at J, with 11 bases in the middle. Looked up from germline, CDR1 is SEHNR and CDR2 is FQNEAQ (reference sequence). CDR3 length: 14 amino acids. Here the CDR3 DNA reads TGTGCCAGCAGGTTCCAGATTTTGAACACTGAAGCTTTCTTT. It encodes CASRFQILNTEAFF.